The 22 T cell receptor beta chains below were found in one sample sequenced in a study of cytomegalovirus exposure and HLA in healthy donors. The PCR made use of 60 Vbeta and 13 Jbeta primers. The table came from immunoSEQ multiplex PCR; TCRdb's copy has only in-frame clones and leaves some out. The data contain 250,000 to 350,000 clones, 86% of them singletons. Material for sequencing was PBMCs. The receptors originated from a man between 35 and 55 years old in good health and CMV-seropositive.

Notes on this clone: Compared with germline, one end of the junction differs, possibly owing to a read error. The V call is TRBV7-9, the J call TRBJ1-4, with 7 bases fitting TRBD1. The CDR3 covers 15 residues. CDR1 SEHNR and CDR2 FQNEAQ come from the germline V gene (reference sequence). Here the CDR3 DNA reads TGTTCCAGCAGCTCCCCTGCAGGGGGAAATGAAAAACTGTTTTTT. Its protein product is CSSSSPAGGNEKLFF.

The chain couples TRBV9 to TRBJ1-1; possible D gene TRBD1, 6 bases. Trimming took off 4 bases at V and 3 bases at J, with 19 bases between the two ends. This CDR3 contains 16 residues. Germline CDR1 SGDLS, CDR2 YYNGEE. CDR3 DNA: TGTGCCAGCAGCACATCCCGTCGGGGGGGCGACACTGAAGCTTTCTTT. Translation: CASSTSRRGGDTEAFF.

With respect to this clone: The sample contains more than one DNA sequence encoding this CDR3. The gene calls are TRBV2 and TRBJ2-7, with 7 bases identical to TRBD1. The V segment lost 3 bases and the J segment 2 bases; nucleotides outside the gene matches: 4. This CDR3 comprises 14 residues. Germline V gene lookup returns CDR1 SNHLY and CDR2 FYNNEI. The CDR3 bases are TGTGCCAGCAGTGAGAGACAGGGTCCCTACGAGCAGTACTTC. It yields the protein CASSERQGPYEQYF.

This chain links TRBV6-1 with TRBJ2-7, with a possible D match to TRBD2 (6 bases). The CDR3 loop spans 14 amino acids. Germline V lookup: CDR1 MNHNS, CDR2 SASEGT. V was shortened by 6 bases and J by 0 bases, with 12 bases between the two germline ends. Here the CDR3 reads CASRVIAASYEQYF. For the CDR3, the DNA is TGTGCCAGCAGGGTCATAGCGGCCTCCTACGAGCAGTACTTC.

The chain combines TRBV7-9 with TRBJ2-1; 11 nucleotides agree with TRBD2. This CDR3 is built from 17 residues. Germline V gene data show CDR1 as SEHNR and CDR2 as FQNEAQ (reference sequence). V dropped 5 bases and J dropped 3; count of bases not matched to a gene: 9. The CDR3 DNA sequence: TGTGCCAGCAGCCCGTGGACTAGCGGGCTTTACTACAATGAGCAGTTCTTC. Translation gives CASSPWTSGLYYNEQFF.

This clone was counted a single time. V gene TRBV7-2 combines with J gene TRBJ1-2; unclear D gene. Germline V gene lookup returns CDR1 SGHTA and CDR2 FQGNSA. The V end was cut by 5 bases, the J end by 6 bases, with 19 bases between. The CDR3 has 15 residues. CDR3 in DNA: TGTGCCAGCAGCCTAAGGACTGGTTTTGTAAATGGCTACACCTTC. It specifies CASSLRTGFVNGYTF.

The chain joins TRBV7-2 to TRBJ1-5; D ambiguous. CDR1 is SGHTA and CDR2 is FQGNSA in the germline V gene. Trimming shortened V by 1 base and J by 0 bases, and 7 bases separated the two germline ends. The CDR3 extends over 15 amino acids. The CDR3 loop is CASSLGVYSNQPQHF. CDR3 bases: TGTGCCAGCAGCTTAGGCGTGTATAGCAATCAGCCCCAGCATTTT. The full variable domain, its missing parts supplied by reference TRBV7-2 and TRBJ1-5, is GAGVSQSPSNKVTEKGKDVELRCDPISGHTALYWYRQSLGQGLEFLIYFQGNSAPDKSGLPSDRFSAERTGGSVSTLTIQRTQQEDSAVYLCASSLGVYSNQPQHFGDGTRLSIL.

The chain carries TRBV7-9 and TRBJ2-5; 8 positions agree with TRBD2. The CDR3 is made up of 16 amino acids. With 7 bases clipped from V and 3 bases from J, the junction kept 13 bases outside the gene matches. Germline loops: CDR1 SEHNR, CDR2 FQNEAQ (reference sequence). In nucleotides, the CDR3 is TGTGCCAGCAAACCCCGGGAGGGGAGGGGTGAAGAGACCCAGTACTTC. Its translation is CASKPREGRGEETQYF.

A single count supports this clone. J is TRBJ2-7 and V is TRBV6-5; 10 bases align to TRBD1. V shed 4 bases, J shed 2 bases, and the junction held 5 bases outside the gene matches. Germline CDR1 and CDR2: MNHEY and SVGAGI. This CDR3 comprises 15 residues. The CDR3 region has the DNA TGTGCCAGCAGTTCCCCCGGGACAGGGGCCTACGAGCAGTACTTC. This translates into CASSSPGTGAYEQYF.

This chain links TRBV28 with TRBJ2-2; 7 bases map to TRBD1. This CDR3 contains 15 residues. V trimming: 5 bases; J trimming: 6 bases; junction bases outside the gene matches: 9. Germline CDR1 MDHEN, CDR2 SYDVKM. The CDR3 sequence: CASSTPGTDAGELFF. CDR3 DNA: TGTGCCAGCAGTACCCCCGGGACAGATGCCGGGGAGCTGTTTTTT.

V is TRBV27 and J is TRBJ1-2; 7 nucleotides match TRBD1. This CDR3 has 16 residues. The germline gives CDR1 MNHEY, CDR2 SMNVEV (reference sequence). Unmatched junction bases numbered 14, after V lost 5 bases and J lost 5 bases. CDR3 sequence: CASSPRQGPGRYGYTF. The CDR3 bases are TGTGCCAGCAGTCCACGACAGGGACCAGGTCGGTATGGCTACACCTTC.

The chain has TRBV5-4 and TRBJ2-3, with TRBD2 identical over 10 bases. The CDR3 consists of 16 residues. J was trimmed by 5 bases and V by 6 bases; bases with no gene match: 12. The germline V gene has CDR1 SGHNT and CDR2 YYREEE (reference sequence). In nucleotides, the CDR3 is TGTGCCAGCAAGGGGGGGGGTAGCGGGAGGAAAGATACGCAGTATTTT. This codes for CASKGGGSGRKDTQYF.

This clone was recorded a few times. The V and J genes are TRBV5-1 and TRBJ2-1; 8 positions match TRBD2. CDR1 and CDR2 from the germline V gene are SGHRS and YFSETQ. The CDR3 extends over 15 amino acids. The V and J ends lost 2 bases and 7 bases, in that order; junction bases with no gene match: 8. The CDR3 reads CASSLRAGVKNEQFF. The CDR3 nucleotides read TGCGCCAGCAGCTTACGAGCGGGAGTAAAGAATGAGCAGTTCTTC.

The chain has TRBV19 and TRBJ1-1; 12 bases agree with TRBD1. The CDR3 runs to 16 residues. Germline loops: CDR1 LNHDA, CDR2 SQIVND (reference sequence). Germline trimming cut 3 bases from V and 6 bases from J; bases unmatched to any gene: 8. The CDR3 loop is CASSILQGQGAAEAFF. CDR3 in DNA: TGTGCCAGTAGTATCCTTCAGGGACAGGGGGCGGCTGAAGCTTTCTTT.

The V and J genes are TRBV6-1 and TRBJ2-3; 8 bases agree with TRBD2. This CDR3 comprises 14 residues. Trimming removed 9 bases from V and 6 bases from J; junction bases left unmatched: 11. Per the germline V gene, CDR1 is MNHNS and CDR2 is SASEGT. The CDR3 protein is CASKLTGGQDTQYF. CDR3 DNA sequence: TGTGCCAGTAAGCTTACGGGGGGGCAGGATACGCAGTATTTT.

The chain recombines TRBV28 with TRBJ2-7; D not certain. Germline CDR1 reads MDHEN; CDR2 reads SYDVKM. Trimming left V 5 bases short and J 4 bases short, with 12 bases between. This CDR3 has 13 residues. The CDR3 spells CASSPLLAYEQYF. The CDR3 DNA reads TGTGCCAGCAGTCCCTTGTTGGCATACGAGCAGTACTTC.

This clone was recorded once. One end of the junction is discordant with germline, which a read error may explain. This chain links TRBV5-4 with TRBJ2-7, with 14 positions matching TRBD2. The CDR3 covers 15 residues. CDR1 and CDR2 (germline): SGHNT, YYREEE (reference sequence). The CDR3 region has the DNA TGTGCCAGCAGCGCGGGACTAGCGGGAGTCAACGAGCAGTCCTTC. This gives the protein CASSAGLAGVNEQSF.

In its sample, this clone was seen once. This sequence joins TRBV5-1 and TRBJ2-5; D may be TRBD2 (6 bases). This CDR3 spans 14 amino acids. The V end lost 2 bases, the J end lost 2 bases, and 10 bases lay between the germline ends. In germline, CDR1 is SGHRS, CDR2 YFSETQ. The chain's CDR3 is CASSLVSGQETQYF. The CDR3 coding sequence is TGCGCCAGCAGCTTAGTTAGCGGACAAGAGACCCAGTACTTC.

The V and J genes are TRBV19 and TRBJ2-7; possible D gene TRBD2, 6 bases. Germline assignment: CDR1 LNHDA and CDR2 SQIVND (reference sequence). The V gene lost 2 bases and the J gene lost 3 bases, with 14 bases spanning the gap. CDR3 length: 15 residues. The CDR3 DNA reads TGTGCCAGTAGTATAACAAGGGCCGGGAGCTACGAGCAGTACTTC. As protein: CASSITRAGSYEQYF.

The genes are TRBV28 and TRBJ1-5, with 7 bases matching TRBD1. Germline V gene lookup returns CDR1 MDHEN and CDR2 SYDVKM. V trimming: 3 bases; J trimming: 2 bases; junction bases outside the gene matches: 19. The CDR3 is 20 residues long. This chain's CDR3 is CASSFKYSGGTFVGNQPQHF. Here the CDR3 DNA reads TGTGCCAGCAGTTTTAAGTACTCAGGGGGTACCTTTGTTGGCAATCAGCCCCAGCATTTT. Based on the CDR3 plus reference TRBV28 and TRBJ1-5, the full variable domain is DVKVTQSSRYLVKRTGEKVFLECVQDMDHENMFWYRQDPGLGLRLIYFSYDVKMKEKGDIPEGYSVSREKKERFSLILESASTNQTSMYLCASSFKYSGGTFVGNQPQHFGDGTRLSIL.

J is TRBJ2-1 and V is TRBV5-3; TRBD1 matches 9 bases. TRBV5-3 carries the ORF label, with uncertain function. The V and J ends lost 3 bases and 15 bases, in that order; junction bases with no gene match: 10. The CDR3 totals 13 residues. CDR3 in DNA: TGTGCCAGAAGCTGGGTCAGGGACAGGGTTCCGTTCTTC. It yields the protein CARSWVRDRVPFF.

This chain joins TRBV28 and TRBJ1-2; maybe TRBD1 (5 bases). This CDR3 is built from 15 residues. CDR1 is MDHEN, CDR2 SYDVKM, per germline. Trimming left V 3 bases short and J 5 bases short, with 16 bases between. The CDR3 DNA sequence: TGTGCCAGCAGTTTGTCAGGGTCGGGCCGATATGGCTACACCTTC. This codes for CASSLSGSGRYGYTF.